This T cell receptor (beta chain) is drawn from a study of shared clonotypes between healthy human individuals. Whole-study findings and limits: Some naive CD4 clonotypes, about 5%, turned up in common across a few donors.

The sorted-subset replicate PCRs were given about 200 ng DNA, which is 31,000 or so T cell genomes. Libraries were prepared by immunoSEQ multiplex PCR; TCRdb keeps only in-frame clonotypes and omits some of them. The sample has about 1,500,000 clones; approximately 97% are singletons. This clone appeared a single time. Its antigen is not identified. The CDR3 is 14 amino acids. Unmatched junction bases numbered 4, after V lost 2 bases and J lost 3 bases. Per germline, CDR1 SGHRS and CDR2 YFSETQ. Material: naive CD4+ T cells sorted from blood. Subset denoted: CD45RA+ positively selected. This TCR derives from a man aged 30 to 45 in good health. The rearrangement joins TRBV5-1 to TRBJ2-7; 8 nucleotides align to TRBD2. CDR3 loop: CASSLNSGGYEQYF. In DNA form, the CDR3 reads TGCGCCAGCAGCTTAAACAGCGGGGGCTACGAGCAGTACTTC.